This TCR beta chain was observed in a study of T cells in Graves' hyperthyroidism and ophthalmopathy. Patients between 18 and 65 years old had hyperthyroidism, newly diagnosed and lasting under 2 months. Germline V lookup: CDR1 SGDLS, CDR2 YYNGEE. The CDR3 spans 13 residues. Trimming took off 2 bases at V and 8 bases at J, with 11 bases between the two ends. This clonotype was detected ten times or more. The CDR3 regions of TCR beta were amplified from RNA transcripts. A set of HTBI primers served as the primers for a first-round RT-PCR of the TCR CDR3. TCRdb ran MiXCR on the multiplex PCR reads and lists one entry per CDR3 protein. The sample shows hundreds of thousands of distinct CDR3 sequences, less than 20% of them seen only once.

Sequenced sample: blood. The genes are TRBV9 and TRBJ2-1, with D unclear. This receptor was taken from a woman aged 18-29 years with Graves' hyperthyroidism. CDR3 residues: CASSVGLGDEQFF. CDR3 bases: TGTGCCAGCAGCGTGGGGTTAGGCGATGAGCAGTTCTTC.